These 26 T cell receptor beta chains originate from one sample sequenced in a study of blood T cell repertoires in COVID-19. TCRdb's table, derived via immunoSEQ multiplex PCR, lists solely in-frame clones and lacks some. The sample has a few hundred thousand clones, approximately 80% seen once. Specimen: peripheral blood. These receptors were collected from a man at least 80 years old with acute or convalescent COVID-19.

The genes are TRBV3-1 (or the pseudogene TRBV3-2) and TRBJ2-7; TRBD2 matches 9 bases. Germline values: CDR1 LGHDT, CDR2 YNNKEL (reference sequence). V dropped 1 base and J dropped 3; count of bases not matched to a gene: 7. This CDR3 region has 16 residues. CDR3: CASSQGGGRAFYEQYF. CDR3 coding DNA: TGTGCCAGCAGCCAAGGGGGCGGGAGGGCCTTCTACGAGCAGTACTTC.

The rearrangement uses TRBV10-3 and TRBJ1-1, with D possibly matching TRBD1 (6 bases). Trimming stripped 4 bases from V and 8 bases from J, with 11 bases between. The CDR3 contains 12 residues. Per germline, CDR1 ENHRY and CDR2 SYGVKD. The CDR3 sequence is CAISVQGREAFF. The CDR3 DNA reads TGTGCCATCAGTGTGCAGGGGCGAGAAGCTTTCTTT.

The CDR3 sequence is CASSLAGGHYEQYF. CDR3 DNA sequence: TGTGCCAGCAGCTTGGCCGGGGGGCACTACGAGCAGTACTTC. The chain has TRBV5-4 and TRBJ2-7; D is perhaps TRBD2 (7 bases). Germline V gives CDR1 SGHNT, CDR2 YYREEE (reference sequence). V was trimmed by 0 bases and J by 3 bases, leaving 10 bases between them. This CDR3 is built from 14 residues.

This clone was seen just once. The chain is built from TRBV2 and TRBJ2-3; possible D gene TRBD2, 5 bases. The CDR3 sequence is 13 residues long. CDR1 is SNHLY, CDR2 FYNNEI, per germline. Trimming shortened V by 8 bases and J by 2 bases, and 11 bases separated the two germline ends. The CDR3 DNA is TGTGCCAGCGTAAGGGAGCACACAGATACGCAGTATTTT. Encoded protein: CASVREHTDTQYF.

The chain links TRBV13 to TRBJ2-5; TRBD2 matches at 10 bases. CDR1 is PRHDT and CDR2 is FYEKMQ in the germline V gene (reference sequence). V lost 0 bases and J lost 10; bases outside the gene matches: 14. The CDR3 runs to 17 residues. CDR3 region: CASSLGQVAGGGTVQYF. The CDR3 coding sequence is TGTGCCAGCAGCTTAGGCCAAGTAGCGGGAGGCGGGACGGTCCAGTACTTC.

This clone has just a few counts. The chain uses TRBV7-9 and TRBJ2-7, with TRBD1 as a possible D gene (5 bases). The CDR3 is 14 residues long. Germline loops: CDR1 SEHNR, CDR2 FQNEAQ (reference sequence). Trimming took 4 bases from V and 0 from J, leaving 10 bases between them. The CDR3 spells CASSWGRSSYEQYF. In DNA form, the CDR3 reads TGTGCCAGCAGCTGGGGCAGGAGCTCCTACGAGCAGTACTTC.

The chain recombines TRBV28 with TRBJ1-5; the match to TRBD1 covers 9 bases. The CDR3 runs to 15 residues. V was pared by 7 bases and J by 4 bases, with 8 bases of the junction left unmatched. The germline CDR1 and CDR2 sequences are MDHEN and SYDVKM. CDR3 sequence reads: CASIIDGTGNQPQHF. The CDR3 coding sequence is TGTGCCAGCATTATAGACGGGACAGGGAATCAGCCCCAGCATTTT.

On this clone itself: This specimen includes other DNA sequences encoding the same CDR3. CDR3: CASSFLSYEQYF. The CDR3 coding sequence is TGTGCCAGCAGCTTCTTGTCCTACGAGCAGTACTTC. This rearrangement joins TRBV5-4 to TRBJ2-7, with D uncertain. The germline V gene has CDR1 SGHNT and CDR2 YYREEE (reference sequence). There are 12 residues in the CDR3. Trimming took off 2 bases at V and 1 base at J, with 4 bases between the two ends.

About this clone: The same CDR3 is also encoded by other DNA sequences in this sample. The CDR3 bases are TGTGCCAGCTCACCCGGAGTTTACAATGAGCAGTTCTTC. It yields the protein CASSPGVYNEQFF. The rearrangement links TRBV18 to TRBJ2-1; D is unresolved. Germline CDR1 and CDR2: KGHSH and LQKENI. This CDR3 region has 13 residues. The V end lost 3 bases, the J end lost 4 bases, and 7 bases lay between the germline ends.

This clone was recorded only once. This sequence joins TRBV5-1 and TRBJ2-2; D possibly corresponds to TRBD1 (6 bases). CDR3 size: 15 residues. Germline V gene sequence: CDR1 SGHRS, CDR2 YFSETQ. The germline V and J ends were trimmed by 1 base and 3 bases, with 10 bases remaining between them. Written as DNA, the CDR3 is TGCGCCAGCAGCTTGCAGGGGCGCGACACCGGGGAGCTGTTTTTT. Protein sequence: CASSLQGRDTGELFF.

CDR3: CASSSTWTGTSGRQQFF. In DNA form, the CDR3 reads TGTGCCAGCAGCTCGACCTGGACCGGGACTAGCGGGAGACAGCAGTTCTTC. The V gene is TRBV5-5, the J gene TRBJ2-1, with 14 nucleotides matching TRBD2. J gave up 11 bases and V 3 bases, and 13 bases lay outside the gene matches. The CDR3 covers 17 residues. Germline V gene data show CDR1 as SGHKS and CDR2 as YYEKEE (reference sequence). Complete variable domain (other parts from reference TRBV5-5 and TRBJ2-1): DAGVTQSPTHLIKTRGQQVTLRCSPISGHKSVSWYQQVLGQGPQFIFQYYEKEERGRGNFPDRFSARQFPNYSSELNVNALLLGDSALYLCASSSTWTGTSGRQQFFGPGTRLTVL.

This chain uses TRBV5-1 with TRBJ2-1; 9 nucleotides align to TRBD2. Per the germline V gene, CDR1 is SGHRS and CDR2 is YFSETQ. Trimming took 3 bases from V and 0 from J; bases not matched to a gene: 4. The CDR3 length is 16 residues. CDR3 sequence (DNA): TGCGCCAGCAGCTCCGGGACTAGCCCCTCCTACAATGAGCAGTTCTTC. It is translated as CASSSGTSPSYNEQFF.

The gene calls are TRBV11-2 and TRBJ2-2; D gene ambiguous. The CDR3 has 15 amino acids. Germline V gene sequence: CDR1 SGHAT, CDR2 FQNNGV. V lost 1 base, J lost 0 bases, and 6 bases lay in between. The CDR3: CASSLARTNTGELFF. The CDR3 bases are TGTGCCAGCAGCTTAGCCAGGACGAACACCGGGGAGCTGTTTTTT.

This chain links TRBV15 with TRBJ2-1; D is possibly TRBD1 (5 bases). The V end was cut by 1 base, the J end by 6 bases, with 16 bases between. This CDR3 is 16 amino acids long. Germline lookup yields CDR1 LNHNV and CDR2 YYDKDF (reference sequence). CDR3 nucleotide sequence: TGTGCCACCAGCAGAGGAGCCCAAGCAGGGATCAATGAGCAGTTCTTC. Translation: CATSRGAQAGINEQFF. The entire variable domain, with the rest obtained from reference TRBV15 and TRBJ2-1, is as follows: DAMVIQNPRYQVTQFGKPVTLSCSQTLNHNVMYWYQQKSSQAPKLLFHYYDKDFNNEADTPDNFQSRRPNTSFCFLDIRSPGLGDTAMYLCATSRGAQAGINEQFFGPGTRLTVL.

The V and J genes are TRBV24-1 and TRBJ1-2; TRBD1 agrees at 10 bases. The CDR3 is 15 amino acids. The V gene's germline CDR1 is KGHDR and CDR2 SFDVKD. The V segment lost 4 bases and the J segment 5 bases; nucleotides outside the gene matches: 6. The DNA for the CDR3 is TGTGCCACCAGTGACCCTGGGACAGGGGCGTATGGCTACACCTTC. Translating it yields CATSDPGTGAYGYTF.

The count of this clone is one. The CDR3 nucleotides are TGTGCCAGTATCCCCCAGGGAACACCTAATCAGCCCCAGCATTTT. Protein product: CASIPQGTPNQPQHF. The chain combines TRBV19 with TRBJ1-5; D might be TRBD1 (5 bases). The germline CDR1 and CDR2 sequences are LNHDA and SQIVND (reference sequence). The CDR3 runs 15 residues. Trimming shortened V by 7 bases and J by 4 bases, and 17 bases separated the two germline ends.

This clone has ten or more counts. The chain recombines TRBV11-2 with TRBJ2-7, with 8 bases that match TRBD1. The germline V gene encodes CDR1 SGHAT and CDR2 FQNNGV. The junction had 6 bases not matched to a gene; V was cut back by 6 bases and J by 5 bases. There are 13 residues in the CDR3. CDR3 in DNA: TGTGCCAGCAGGTGGACAGGGTTGAACGAGCAGTACTTC. Residues: CASRWTGLNEQYF.

CDR3 DNA sequence: TGTGCCAGCAGTCGACAGGGACTCTCTGGAAACACCATATATTTT. Its protein product is CASSRQGLSGNTIYF. The chain joins TRBV6-5 to TRBJ1-3; TRBD1 matches 7 bases. Trimming took 5 bases from V and 0 from J; bases not matched to a gene: 4. CDR1 is MNHEY, CDR2 SVGAGI, per germline. The CDR3 contains 15 residues.

The rearrangement joins TRBV5-6 to TRBJ1-6; possibly TRBD1 for D (6 bases). Germline CDR1 and CDR2: SGHDT and YYEEEE. The V end was cut by 0 bases, the J end by 7 bases, with 11 bases between. CDR3 length: 15 amino acids. CDR3 loop: CASSLAGEPNSPLHF. The CDR3 bases are TGTGCCAGCAGCTTGGCAGGGGAACCCAATTCACCCCTCCACTTT. The full variable domain, completed using reference TRBV5-6 and TRBJ1-6, is DAGVTQSPTHLIKTRGQQVTLRCSPKSGHDTVSWYQQALGQGPQFIFQYYEEEERQRGNFPDRFSGHQFPNYSSELNVNALLLGDSALYLCASSLAGEPNSPLHFGNGTRLTVT.

The chain joins TRBV3-1 (or the pseudogene TRBV3-2) to TRBJ1-5, with D perhaps TRBD1 (5 bases). The CDR3 runs to 12 residues. Trimming removed 4 bases at V and 9 bases at J, with 10 bases between. CDR1 is LGHDT, CDR2 YNNKEL, per germline (reference sequence). The CDR3 loop reads CASSRVGGPQHF. DNA for the CDR3: TGTGCCAGCAGCCGGGTGGGGGGGCCCCAGCATTTT.

V is TRBV24-1 and J is TRBJ1-2, with TRBD1 matching over 8 bases. The length of the CDR3 is 14 residues. The trim removed 5 bases at V and 11 bases at J, leaving 12 bases unmatched. The germline V gene has CDR1 KGHDR and CDR2 SFDVKD. The DNA for the CDR3 is TGTGCCACCAGTGGTTCGACAGGGGAGGTGTATTACACCTTC. It codes for CATSGSTGEVYYTF.

This chain joins TRBV7-8 and TRBJ2-7; possibly TRBD2 for D (5 bases). V was trimmed by 5 bases and J by 3 bases, leaving 8 bases between them. The CDR3 has 12 amino acids. Germline CDR1 and CDR2: SGHVS and FQNEAQ. The CDR3 DNA is TGTGCCAGCAGCCAAGACTACTACGAGCAGTACTTC. This translates into CASSQDYYEQYF.

The chain has TRBV12-3 or TRBV12-4 and TRBJ1-1; D is possibly TRBD1 (6 bases). V was cut by 7 bases and J by 7 bases, with 16 bases left in between. The CDR3 is made up of 13 amino acids. Written as DNA, the CDR3 is TGTGCCAGCACCCCGACAGTGACAGGTGAAGCTTTCTTT. As protein: CASTPTVTGEAFF.

Here the CDR3 reads CASSLSLARGREAFF. The CDR3 DNA sequence: TGTGCCAGCAGTTTATCGCTGGCCCGGGGGAGGGAAGCTTTCTTT. The chain uses TRBV27 and TRBJ1-1, with a weak D call TRBD1 (5 bases). The germline gives CDR1 MNHEY, CDR2 SMNVEV (reference sequence). Trimming shortened V by 0 bases and J by 8 bases, and 16 bases separated the two germline ends. This CDR3 is 15 amino acids long.

The J gene is TRBJ1-3, the V gene TRBV19; no definite D call. Trimming cost V 3 bases and J 0 bases, with 9 bases left between them. Germline CDR1 is LNHDA and CDR2 is SQIVND (reference sequence). CDR3 length equals 15 residues. CDR3 sequence: CASSIITASGNTIYF. CDR3 nucleotide sequence: TGTGCCAGTAGTATCATCACAGCCTCTGGAAACACCATATATTTT.

This clone occurred a few times. This chain joins TRBV9 and TRBJ1-6, with 7 bases identical to TRBD1. The V and J ends lost 2 bases and 8 bases, in that order; junction bases with no gene match: 7. CDR1 is SGDLS and CDR2 is YYNGEE in the germline V gene. The CDR3 contains 15 residues. The CDR3 region is CASSVQPGGYSPLHF. CDR3 bases: TGTGCCAGCAGCGTTCAGCCAGGGGGATATTCACCCCTCCACTTT.